The 18 T cell receptor beta chains in this list originate from one sample, sequenced in a study of OX40 agonist ivuxolimab in advanced cancers. Clones were read by immunoSEQ multiplex PCR, and TCRdb kept only the in-frame ones, dropping some. The table includes about 79,000 clones, about 90% detected once. This specimen was CD4+ or CD8+ T cells sorted from blood, taken in a trial of the OX40 agonist ivuxolimab. Source of these receptors: an adult with an advanced solid tumor such as melanoma, head and neck, liver or kidney cancer.

V gene TRBV5-1 combines with J gene TRBJ2-1, with 11 bases aligning to TRBD2. The germline CDR1 and CDR2 sequences are SGHRS and YFSETQ. V shed 2 bases, J shed 5 bases, and the junction held 3 bases outside the gene matches. The length of the CDR3 is 15 residues. The CDR3 loop is CASSFGLAGDNEQFF. As DNA, the CDR3 is TGCGCCAGCAGCTTCGGACTAGCGGGTGACAATGAGCAGTTCTTC.

This sequence joins TRBV18 and TRBJ2-1, with a tentative D call TRBD1 (5 bases). From germline, CDR1 is KGHSH and CDR2 LQKENI. The CDR3 contains 16 residues. V was shortened by 4 bases and J by 0 bases, with 13 bases between the two germline ends. The CDR3, as DNA: TGTGCCAGCTCACAGAACCAGGGTTTCTCCTACAATGAGCAGTTCTTC. This encodes CASSQNQGFSYNEQFF.

This sequence joins TRBV10-3 and TRBJ2-7; TRBD1 matches at 7 bases. Germline-derived CDR1 and CDR2 are ENHRY and SYGVKD. The CDR3 runs to 13 residues. V lost 5 bases and J lost 4; bases outside the gene matches: 5. Here the CDR3 DNA reads TGTGCCATCAGTTGGCAGGGGGAGTACGAGCAGTACTTC. This translates into CAISWQGEYEQYF.

The chain links TRBV18 to TRBJ1-2; 10 bases line up with TRBD1. The trim removed 3 bases at V and 8 bases at J, leaving 6 bases unmatched. Per the germline V gene, CDR1 is KGHSH and CDR2 is LQKENI. The CDR3 spans 14 residues. DNA for the CDR3: TGTGCCAGCTCACCGGGACAGGGGATGGGCGGCTACACCTTC. This gives the protein CASSPGQGMGGYTF.

The CDR3 region has the DNA TGTGCCAGCAGCTTGGCGGACGGGGAAGCTTTCTTT. This sequence encodes CASSLADGEAFF. The chain has TRBV5-4 and TRBJ1-1; D is unresolved. Germline V lookup: CDR1 SGHNT, CDR2 YYREEE (reference sequence). This CDR3 has 12 residues. V gave up 0 bases and J gave up 8 bases, with 8 bases separating them. Full variable domain (remainder filled in from reference TRBV5-4 and TRBJ1-1): ETGVTQSPTHLIKTRGQQVTLRCSSQSGHNTVSWYQQALGQGPQFIFQYYREEENGRGNFPPRFSGLQFPNYSSELNVNALELDDSALYLCASSLADGEAFFGQGTRLTVV.

The rearrangement uses TRBV10-3 and TRBJ2-2; TRBD1 matches 7 bases. Germline-derived CDR1 and CDR2 are ENHRY and SYGVKD. The V and J ends lost 0 bases and 6 bases, in that order; junction bases with no gene match: 7. The CDR3 covers 16 residues. CDR3 protein: CAISESRTGGAGELFF. CDR3 coding DNA: TGTGCCATCAGTGAGTCGCGGACAGGTGGGGCCGGGGAGCTGTTTTTT.

In its sample, this clone was seen once. The gene calls are TRBV2 and TRBJ2-3, with D possibly TRBD2 on 6 matching bases. Germline V gene sequence: CDR1 SNHLY, CDR2 FYNNEI. The CDR3 is made up of 14 amino acids. V was shortened by 2 bases and J by 2 bases, with 8 bases between the two germline ends. CDR3 protein: CASSEQLATDTQYF. CDR3 coding DNA: TGTGCCAGCAGTGAACAACTAGCCACAGATACGCAGTATTTT.

The CDR3 bases are TGCGCCAGCAGCCAACTGCAGGGGACAGGCTATGGCTACACCTTC. Translating gives CASSQLQGTGYGYTF. The rearrangement joins TRBV4-1 to TRBJ1-2; TRBD1 matches at 8 bases. V shed 2 bases and J 4 bases; nucleotides not matched to a gene: 6. In germline, CDR1 is MGHRA, CDR2 YSYEKL. The CDR3 runs 15 residues.

CDR3 protein: CASSVGTQSYEQYF. In DNA form, the CDR3 reads TGTGCCAGCAGCGTCGGGACACAGTCCTACGAGCAGTACTTC. The J gene is TRBJ2-7, the V gene TRBV9; tentative D call: TRBD1 (6 bases). The CDR3 loop spans 14 amino acids. The germline gives CDR1 SGDLS, CDR2 YYNGEE. V shed 2 bases and J shed 1 base, with 10 bases lying between them.

The gene calls are TRBV27 and TRBJ2-3; 10 bases agree with TRBD2. This CDR3 is 18 amino acids long. Germline trimming cut 5 bases from V and 0 bases from J; bases unmatched to any gene: 11. Germline V gene sequence: CDR1 MNHEY, CDR2 SMNVEV (reference sequence). The DNA of the CDR3 is TGTGCCAGCAGTCTCAGGACTAGCGGCCGTTATAGCACAGATACGCAGTATTTT. Translating gives CASSLRTSGRYSTDTQYF.

V is TRBV18 and J is TRBJ2-2, with 15 bases that match TRBD2. V lost 0 bases to trimming and J lost 0 bases; unmatched junction nucleotides: 2. This CDR3 has 19 residues. From germline, CDR1 is KGHSH and CDR2 LQKENI. CDR3 nucleotides: TGTGCCAGCTCACCACCGGGACTAGCGGGAGGCGCGAACACCGGGGAGCTGTTTTTT. Translation: CASSPPGLAGGANTGELFF.

The rearrangement joins TRBV7-9 to TRBJ2-3; 11 nucleotides line up with TRBD2. The trim removed 7 bases at V and 6 bases at J, leaving 6 bases unmatched. The CDR3 covers 14 residues. Germline loops: CDR1 SEHNR, CDR2 FQNEAQ (reference sequence). CDR3 coding DNA: TGTGCCAGCACCCCGGCTAGCGGGGGGGATACGCAGTATTTT. Its translation is CASTPASGGDTQYF.

The chain joins TRBV5-6 to TRBJ2-1, with no clear D. This CDR3 has 12 residues. Germline-derived CDR1 and CDR2 are SGHDT and YYEEEE. Trimming left V 1 base short and J 10 bases short, with 9 bases between. The CDR3 region has the DNA TGTGCCAGCAGCTTGAATGAGTACGAGCAGTTCTTC. Amino acid sequence: CASSLNEYEQFF.

The CDR3 coding sequence is TGTGCCAGCAGTGGGGGGGCGAGAGAGACCCAGTACTTC. It translates to CASSGGARETQYF. This rearrangement joins TRBV2 to TRBJ2-5; D may correspond to TRBD1 or TRBD2 (6 bases each). The CDR3 runs 13 residues. Trimming took off 4 bases at V and 4 bases at J, with 10 bases between the two ends. Germline CDR1 reads SNHLY; CDR2 reads FYNNEI.

This chain connects TRBV10-3 to TRBJ1-2; 9 bases agree with TRBD1. Per the germline V gene, CDR1 is ENHRY and CDR2 is SYGVKD. The CDR3 has 13 residues. The ends lost 6 bases at V and 6 bases at J; junction bases unmatched: 5. The CDR3 bases are TGTGCCATCAGGGAACAGGGGGCTGATGGCTACACCTTC. Amino acids: CAIREQGADGYTF.

The chain links TRBV5-1 to TRBJ2-5; 7 nucleotides agree with TRBD1. CDR1 SGHRS and CDR2 YFSETQ come from the germline V gene. The V gene end was trimmed by 2 bases and the J gene end by 4 bases; junction bases not matched to a gene: 8. There are 15 residues in the CDR3. CDR3: CASSLGGPGVETQYF. The CDR3 region has the DNA TGCGCCAGCAGCTTAGGGGGCCCCGGGGTAGAGACCCAGTACTTC.

V gene TRBV4-2 combines with J gene TRBJ2-7, with D perhaps matching TRBD2 (5 bases). Trimming took 5 bases from V and 2 from J, leaving 10 bases between them. CDR1 is LGHNA and CDR2 is YNFKEQ in the germline V gene. The length of the CDR3 is 13 residues. CDR3 in DNA: TGTGCCAGCAGCGGGGAGAATACCTACGAGCAGTACTTC. Protein sequence: CASSGENTYEQYF.

V and J are TRBV4-1 and TRBJ2-3; D gene uncertain. V lost 4 bases, J lost 2 bases, and 13 bases lay in between. CDR1 is MGHRA and CDR2 is YSYEKL in the germline V gene. There are 15 residues in the CDR3. The CDR3 DNA reads as TGCGCCAGCAGCCTAACAGCAGTCAACACAGATACGCAGTATTTT. This encodes CASSLTAVNTDTQYF.